This TCR beta chain derives from a study of control samples from healthy donors and cancer patients. The ends were cut back, 0 bases at V and 3 bases at J, with 15 bases in the middle. The CDR3 length is 18 residues. CDR1 is MGHRA and CDR2 is YSYEKL in the germline V gene. Data came from immunoSEQ multiplex PCR; TCRdb stores just in-frame clones and leaves some out. The table records 120,000 or so clones, around 92% of them present only once. The chain uses TRBV4-1 and TRBJ1-6, with a possible D match to TRBD1 (5 bases). Sequenced material: blood. The sequence derives from a man in his fifties or sixties in good health. CDR3 region: CASSQDRGAGIYNSPLHF. CDR3 DNA sequence: TGCGCCAGCAGCCAAGATCGAGGGGCAGGGATCTATAATTCACCCCTCCACTTT.